What follows are 28 T cell receptor beta chains derived from one specimen sequenced in a study of shared clonotypes between healthy human individuals. The assay was immunoSEQ multiplex PCR, and TCRdb's table has in-frame clones only and misses some. The sample has about 710,000 clones; around 73% are singletons. The sample was memory CD4+ T cells sorted from blood. Specified subset: CD45RA-negative fraction. These receptors originate from a woman in her thirties in good health.

The gene calls are TRBV9 and TRBJ1-3, with 8 bases lining up with TRBD1. The CDR3 sequence is 14 residues long. In germline, CDR1 is SGDLS, CDR2 YYNGEE. V lost 4 bases, J lost 2 bases, and 2 bases stayed unmatched. CDR3 loop: CASSRTGTGNTIYF. The CDR3 DNA reads as TGTGCCAGCAGCAGGACAGGGACTGGAAACACCATATATTTT.

Only a few counts were recorded for this clone. Other DNA sequences in this sample translate to the same CDR3. V gene TRBV6-1 combines with J gene TRBJ1-5; D not certain. V gave up 7 bases and J gave up 0 bases, with 7 bases separating them. Germline values: CDR1 MNHNS, CDR2 SASEGT. CDR3 length: 13 residues. This CDR3 is CASTFYSNQPQHF. DNA for the CDR3: TGTGCCAGCACTTTTTATAGCAATCAGCCCCAGCATTTT.

This chain links TRBV7-6 with TRBJ2-1, with 14 bases fitting TRBD2. The V and J ends lost 8 bases and 0 bases, in that order; junction bases with no gene match: 6. CDR3 length: 17 amino acids. CDR1 and CDR2 from the germline V gene are SGHVS and FNYEAQ. The chain's CDR3 is CASSGTSGSPSYNEQFF. CDR3 bases: TGTGCCAGCTCCGGGACTAGCGGGAGTCCCTCCTACAATGAGCAGTTCTTC.

The chain employs TRBV6-6 and TRBJ2-7; 7 bases align to TRBD2. This CDR3 has 15 amino acids. With 0 bases clipped from V and 9 bases from J, the junction kept 11 bases outside the gene matches. Germline V gene lookup returns CDR1 MNHNY and CDR2 SVGAGI (reference sequence). The CDR3 DNA reads TGTGCCAGCAGTTACTCGGAACAAGGACTAGTGGGGCAGTACTTC. It specifies CASSYSEQGLVGQYF.

Points on this clone: In the same sample, other DNA sequences code for this CDR3. This chain uses TRBV5-1 with TRBJ2-7, with 14 positions matching TRBD2. V shed 4 bases, J shed 1 base, and the junction held 4 bases outside the gene matches. The germline V gene encodes CDR1 SGHRS and CDR2 YFSETQ. The CDR3 spans 16 residues. CDR3 DNA: TGCGCCAGCAGCCGGGGGACTAGCGGGGGATCCTACGAGCAGTACTTC. Its protein product is CASSRGTSGGSYEQYF.

This clone occurred many times. The chain links TRBV4-1 to TRBJ2-5; 10 bases agree with TRBD1. Germline V gives CDR1 MGHRA, CDR2 YSYEKL. V gave up 0 bases and J gave up 2 bases; unmatched junction bases: 6. The CDR3 has 17 amino acids. The CDR3 DNA sequence: TGCGCCAGCAGCCAAGAAACCGGGACAGGGGAACAAGAGACCCAGTACTTC. It encodes CASSQETGTGEQETQYF.

The V gene is TRBV7-9, the J gene TRBJ1-1; no firm D call. Trimming removed 0 bases at V and 5 bases at J, with 4 bases between. This CDR3 comprises 12 residues. Germline V gene sequence: CDR1 SEHNR, CDR2 FQNEAQ (reference sequence). CDR3 amino acids: CASSLAQTEAFF. CDR3 in DNA: TGTGCCAGCAGCTTAGCGCAAACTGAAGCTTTCTTT.

This sequence joins TRBV9 and TRBJ2-5, with D perhaps being TRBD1 or TRBD2 (6 bases each). The CDR3 consists of 16 residues. Trimming took 0 bases from V and 4 from J, leaving 16 bases between them. CDR1 is SGDLS, CDR2 YYNGEE, per germline. This CDR3 is CASSVGLAVGAETQYF. The DNA for the CDR3 is TGTGCCAGCAGCGTAGGTTTAGCGGTGGGGGCAGAGACCCAGTACTTC.

The rearrangement joins TRBV28 to TRBJ1-2; 7 nucleotides align to TRBD1. The CDR3 is 15 amino acids. The ends lost 4 bases at V and 4 bases at J; junction bases unmatched: 9. Germline CDR1 is MDHEN and CDR2 is SYDVKM. DNA of the CDR3: TGTGCCAGCAGTTCCCGCAACAGGGGCGTCTATGGCTACACCTTC. This codes for CASSSRNRGVYGYTF.

The rearrangement uses TRBV4-2 and TRBJ1-3; D remains unclear. CDR3 size: 19 residues. The germline V gene encodes CDR1 LGHNA and CDR2 YNFKEQ. The V gene lost 1 base and the J gene lost 0 bases, with 19 bases spanning the gap. The CDR3 reads CASSQVRTRKLISGNTIYF. CDR3 bases: TGTGCCAGCAGCCAAGTCCGAACGAGGAAACTAATCTCTGGAAACACCATATATTTT.

This clone was detected only a few times. This chain links TRBV14 with TRBJ2-1, with D possibly TRBD1 on 6 matching bases. The CDR3 contains 14 residues. V was clipped by 2 bases and J by 7 bases, with 12 bases between them. The germline gives CDR1 SGHDN, CDR2 FVKESK. This CDR3 is CASSQLDSKNEQFF. CDR3 sequence (DNA): TGTGCCAGCAGCCAACTGGACAGTAAGAATGAGCAGTTCTTC. Supplemented by reference TRBV14 and TRBJ2-1, the full variable domain reads EAGVTQFPSHSVIEKGQTVTLRCDPISGHDNLYWYRRVMGKEIKFLLHFVKESKQDESGMPNNRFLAERTGGTYSTLKVQPAELEDSGVYFCASSQLDSKNEQFFGPGTRLTVL.

The chain carries TRBV2 and TRBJ2-7, with D possibly being TRBD2 (5 bases). Germline CDR1 and CDR2: SNHLY and FYNNEI. CDR3 length: 15 residues. V was shortened by 6 bases and J by 1 base, with 16 bases between the two germline ends. Here the CDR3 DNA reads TGTGCCAGCAGGGCTGAGGTCTGGACTTCCTACGAGCAGTACTTC. Translation: CASRAEVWTSYEQYF. Complete variable domain (other parts from reference TRBV2 and TRBJ2-7): EPEVTQTPSHQVTQMGQEVILRCVPISNHLYFYWYRQILGQKVEFLVSFYNNEISEKSEIFDDQFSVERPDGSNFTLKIRSTKLEDSAMYFCASRAEVWTSYEQYFGPGTRLTVT.

This clone was seen a handful of times. CDR3 bases: TGTGCCAGCAGCTTAGGAGAGTTCCCCGGGTGGCTGTTTTTT. It codes for CASSLGEFPGWLFF. V is TRBV7-9 and J is TRBJ1-4; D gene uncertain. The germline V gene has CDR1 SEHNR and CDR2 FQNEAQ (reference sequence). The CDR3 sequence is 14 residues long. Trimming left V 1 base short and J 14 bases short, with 17 bases between.

DNA of the CDR3: TGCGCCAGCAGCTTGGGGGCGGCTAGCACCGGGGAGCTGTTTTTT. Residues: CASSLGAASTGELFF. The V call is TRBV5-1, the J call TRBJ2-2; D gene unclear. This CDR3 is 15 amino acids long. Germline V CDR1 and CDR2: SGHRS, YFSETQ. The V and J ends lost 0 bases and 4 bases respectively, with 10 bases between them.

The chain couples TRBV5-8 to TRBJ2-6; D may be TRBD2 (7 bases). CDR1 is SGHTS, CDR2 YDEGEE, per germline. The V end lost 3 bases, the J end lost 2 bases, and 12 bases lay between the germline ends. The CDR3 is 16 residues long. CDR3 sequence: CASSWGGHTGANVLTF. In DNA form, the CDR3 reads TGTGCCAGCAGCTGGGGGGGCCACACTGGGGCCAACGTCCTGACTTTC.

The CDR3, as DNA: TGTGCCAGCAGTTTACGGGACTCGTTTGAAGCTTTCTTT. Encoded protein: CASSLRDSFEAFF. The rearrangement links TRBV27 to TRBJ1-1, with a weak D call TRBD1 (5 bases). This CDR3 has 13 amino acids. Germline V lookup: CDR1 MNHEY, CDR2 SMNVEV (reference sequence). V lost 2 bases and J 7 bases, leaving 11 bases between the germline ends.

The V gene is TRBV7-2, the J gene TRBJ2-7; 7 bases line up with TRBD1. This CDR3 comprises 14 residues. Germline V gene lookup returns CDR1 SGHTA and CDR2 FQGNSA. Germline trimming cut 5 bases from V and 5 bases from J; bases unmatched to any gene: 9. The CDR3 spells CASSPRQGYNEQYF. CDR3 coding DNA: TGTGCCAGCAGCCCCCGACAGGGTTACAACGAGCAGTACTTC.

V and J are TRBV9 and TRBJ2-7, with unresolved D. The CDR3 covers 14 residues. V dropped 1 base and J dropped 2 bases, with 10 bases sitting between them. Germline lookup yields CDR1 SGDLS and CDR2 YYNGEE. The CDR3 nucleotides are TGTGCCAGCAGCGTAACTGACCGGACCTACGAGCAGTACTTC. Protein sequence: CASSVTDRTYEQYF.

The chain carries TRBV18 and TRBJ2-7; 9 positions agree with TRBD1. Germline V gene lookup returns CDR1 KGHSH and CDR2 LQKENI. CDR3 length: 16 amino acids. The J segment lost 0 bases and the V segment lost 6 bases, leaving 9 bases of the junction unmatched. The CDR3 here is CASSEGQGQSSYEQYF. The CDR3 DNA follows: TGTGCCAGCTCGGAAGGACAGGGGCAGAGCTCCTACGAGCAGTACTTC.

The CDR3 region has the DNA TGTGCCAGCAGCCGTGGTGCTAGCGGGTCTAGCACAGATACGCAGTATTTT. Translated: CASSRGASGSSTDTQYF. J is TRBJ2-3 and V is TRBV7-2; TRBD2 agrees at 8 bases. V lost 5 bases and J lost 0; bases outside the gene matches: 10. Looked up from germline, CDR1 is SGHTA and CDR2 is FQGNSA. This CDR3 is built from 17 residues.

This clone was seen once. The chain links TRBV18 to TRBJ1-2; D perhaps matches TRBD1 (5 bases). Trimming stripped 3 bases from V and 4 bases from J, with 12 bases between. Per the germline V gene, CDR1 is KGHSH and CDR2 is LQKENI. The CDR3 length is 14 residues. The CDR3 DNA reads as TGTGCCAGCTCACCGGGACTCTTACTCTATGGCTACACCTTC. Protein product: CASSPGLLLYGYTF.

This chain uses TRBV28 with TRBJ1-3; 9 nucleotides align to TRBD1. From germline, CDR1 is MDHEN and CDR2 SYDVKM. V trimming: 7 bases; J trimming: 2 bases; junction bases outside the gene matches: 3. The CDR3 spans 14 residues. CDR3 in DNA: TGTGCCAGCATTCGGGACAGGGCTGGAAACACCATATATTTT. Protein: CASIRDRAGNTIYF.

The chain employs TRBV4-1 and TRBJ1-2; 7 positions agree with TRBD1. The CDR3 consists of 17 residues. The V and J ends lost 0 bases and 4 bases, in that order; junction bases with no gene match: 11. Per germline, CDR1 MGHRA and CDR2 YSYEKL. This CDR3 reads CASSQDSRLDRAYGYTF. The CDR3 nucleotides are TGCGCCAGCAGCCAAGATTCCCGCCTCGACAGGGCCTATGGCTACACCTTC.

This clone has at least ten counts. The J gene is TRBJ2-7, the V gene TRBV5-1; no reliable D call. The CDR3 length is 15 residues. Germline CDR1 and CDR2: SGHRS and YFSETQ. V gave up 6 bases and J gave up 5 bases, with 21 bases separating them. The CDR3 bases are TGCGCCAGCACTAATCTTCCGGGCCTTGTAAACGAGCAGTACTTC. Its translation is CASTNLPGLVNEQYF. Full variable domain (outside the CDR3, taken from reference TRBV5-1 and TRBJ2-7): KAGVTQTPRYLIKTRGQQVTLSCSPISGHRSVSWYQQTPGQGLQFLFEYFSETQRNKGNFPGRFSGRQFSNSRSEMNVSTLELGDSALYLCASTNLPGLVNEQYFGPGTRLTVT.

The CDR3 here is CASSLVSSGGKRTQYF. In nucleotides, the CDR3 is TGCGCCAGCAGCTTGGTTTCTAGCGGCGGCAAGAGGACCCAGTACTTC. The V gene is TRBV5-1, the J gene TRBJ2-5; 7 bases match TRBD2. Germline V lookup: CDR1 SGHRS, CDR2 YFSETQ. CDR3 size: 16 residues. With V trimmed by 0 bases and J by 7 bases, 12 bases remained unmatched.

Remarks on this clone: The sample carries other DNA sequences with the same CDR3. The CDR3 nucleotides are TGTGCCAGCTCACCAGGGCAGGACTACGAGCAGTACTTC. Its protein product is CASSPGQDYEQYF. The J gene is TRBJ2-7, the V gene TRBV18, with D uncertain. Deletions cut 2 bases from V and 3 bases from J, with 8 bases between. Germline CDR1 KGHSH, CDR2 LQKENI. The CDR3 has 13 amino acids. The complete variable domain, with remaining parts taken from reference TRBV18 and TRBJ2-7, reads NAGVMQNPRHLVRRRGQEARLRCSPMKGHSHVYWYRQLPEEGLKFMVYLQKENIIDESGMPKERFSAEFPKEGPSILRIQQVVRGDSAAYFCASSPGQDYEQYFGPGTRLTVT.

J is TRBJ2-1 and V is TRBV11-3; D remains ambiguous. V was shortened by 1 base and J by 0 bases, with 13 bases between the two germline ends. Germline CDR1 SGHNT, CDR2 YENEEA. The CDR3 covers 17 residues. The CDR3 region is CASSLGLPLSSYNEQFF. CDR3 bases: TGTGCCAGCAGCTTAGGCTTACCATTGAGCTCCTACAATGAGCAGTTCTTC.

The V call is TRBV5-1, the J call TRBJ1-3; no definite D call. The CDR3 consists of 16 residues. Germline CDR1 reads SGHRS; CDR2 reads YFSETQ. Trimming took off 0 bases at V and 0 bases at J, with 10 bases between the two ends. The CDR3 region has the DNA TGCGCCAGCAGCTTGGATCAGACAAACTCTGGAAACACCATATATTTT. The encoded protein is CASSLDQTNSGNTIYF.